Listed here is a single TCR beta chain. The antigen is unknown. Samples were taken at baseline and on day 1 of cycles 4 and 7. With 5 bases removed from V and 0 bases from J, the gap between germline ends came to 13 bases. This CDR3 spans 16 amino acids. From germline, CDR1 is MNHEY and CDR2 SMNVEV (reference sequence). These data are taken from a study of OX40 agonist ivuxolimab in advanced cancers. Study in general: Cohort: about 80% men, mean age about 60, aged roughly 20 to 79. Study results and caveats: Patients with a partial response at 0.1-3.0 mg/kg had among the lowest clonal expansion.

Assay: immunoSEQ multiplex PCR; the TCRdb copy retains only in-frame clones and omits some. The sample comprises roughly 73,000 clones, around 92% of which are singletons, and around 2.4% rests with the top ten. The TCR was taken from an adult with an advanced solid tumor such as melanoma, head and neck, liver or kidney cancer. The sequencing used CD4+ or CD8+ T cells sorted from blood, collected in a trial of the OX40 agonist ivuxolimab. J is TRBJ2-2 and V is TRBV27; a possible D gene is TRBD2 (6 bases). CDR3 sequence: CASSPGWGANTGELFF. The CDR3 DNA reads TGTGCCAGCAGTCCTGGATGGGGGGCGAACACCGGGGAGCTGTTTTTT.